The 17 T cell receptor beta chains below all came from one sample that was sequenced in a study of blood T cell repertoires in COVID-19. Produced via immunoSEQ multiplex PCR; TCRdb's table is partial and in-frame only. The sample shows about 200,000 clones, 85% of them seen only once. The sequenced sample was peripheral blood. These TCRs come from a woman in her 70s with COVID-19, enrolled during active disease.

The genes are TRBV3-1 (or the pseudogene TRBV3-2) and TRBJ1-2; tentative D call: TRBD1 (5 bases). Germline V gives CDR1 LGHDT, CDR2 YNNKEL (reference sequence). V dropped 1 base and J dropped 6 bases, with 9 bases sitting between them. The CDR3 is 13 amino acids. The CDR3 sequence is CASSQGQWNGYTF. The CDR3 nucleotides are TGTGCCAGCAGCCAAGGACAGTGGAATGGCTACACCTTC.

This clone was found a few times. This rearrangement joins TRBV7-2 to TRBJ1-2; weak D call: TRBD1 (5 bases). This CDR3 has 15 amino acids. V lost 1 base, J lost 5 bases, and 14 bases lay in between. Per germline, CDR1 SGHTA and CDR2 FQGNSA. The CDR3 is CASSLGLSGDYGYTF. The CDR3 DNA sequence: TGTGCCAGCAGCTTAGGGCTATCGGGGGATTATGGCTACACCTTC.

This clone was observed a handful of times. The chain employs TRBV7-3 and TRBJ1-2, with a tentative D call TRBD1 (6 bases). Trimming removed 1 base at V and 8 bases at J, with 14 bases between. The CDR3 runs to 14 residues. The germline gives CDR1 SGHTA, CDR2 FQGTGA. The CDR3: CASSLNRDAGGYTF. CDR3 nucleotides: TGTGCCAGCAGCTTAAACAGGGATGCCGGGGGCTACACCTTC.

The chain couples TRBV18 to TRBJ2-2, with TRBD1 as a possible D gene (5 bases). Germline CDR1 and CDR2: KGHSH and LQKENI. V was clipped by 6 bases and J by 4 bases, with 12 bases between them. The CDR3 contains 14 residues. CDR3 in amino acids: CASSTWGRTGELFF. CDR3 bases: TGTGCCAGCTCCACTTGGGGCCGCACCGGGGAGCTGTTTTTT.

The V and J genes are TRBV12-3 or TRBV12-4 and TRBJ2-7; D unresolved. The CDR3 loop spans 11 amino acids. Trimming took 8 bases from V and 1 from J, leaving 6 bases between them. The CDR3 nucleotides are TGTGCCAGCGCACAGTCCTACGAGCAGTACTTC. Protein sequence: CASAQSYEQYF.

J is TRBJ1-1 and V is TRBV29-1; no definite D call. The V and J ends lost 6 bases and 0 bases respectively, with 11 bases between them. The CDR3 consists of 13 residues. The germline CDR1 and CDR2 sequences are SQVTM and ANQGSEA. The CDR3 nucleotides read TGCAGCGTGGTCATCAGTTTGAACACTGAAGCTTTCTTT. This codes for CSVVISLNTEAFF.

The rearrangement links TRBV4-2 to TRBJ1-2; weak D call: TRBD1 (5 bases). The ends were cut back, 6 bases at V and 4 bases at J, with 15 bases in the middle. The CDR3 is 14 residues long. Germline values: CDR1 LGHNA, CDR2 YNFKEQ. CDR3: CASRATQGIYGYTF. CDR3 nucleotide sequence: TGTGCCAGCAGGGCAACCCAGGGAATCTATGGCTACACCTTC.

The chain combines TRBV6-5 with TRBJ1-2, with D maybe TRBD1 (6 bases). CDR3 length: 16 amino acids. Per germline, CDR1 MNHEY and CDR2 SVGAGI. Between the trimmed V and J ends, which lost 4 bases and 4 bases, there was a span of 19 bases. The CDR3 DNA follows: TGTGCCAGCAGTTCCTCGGGGGCAGGGCCTCGCTATGGCTACACCTTC. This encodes CASSSSGAGPRYGYTF.

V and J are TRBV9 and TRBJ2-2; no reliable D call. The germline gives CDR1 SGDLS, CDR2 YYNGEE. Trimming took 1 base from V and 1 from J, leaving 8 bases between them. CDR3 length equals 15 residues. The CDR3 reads CASSVLPGNTGELFF. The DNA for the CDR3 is TGTGCCAGCAGCGTATTGCCGGGGAACACCGGGGAGCTGTTTTTT.

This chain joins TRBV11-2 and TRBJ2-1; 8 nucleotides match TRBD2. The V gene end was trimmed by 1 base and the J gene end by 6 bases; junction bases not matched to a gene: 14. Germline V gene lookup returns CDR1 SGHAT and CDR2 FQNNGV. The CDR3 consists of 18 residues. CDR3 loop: CASSLGRVGTRFFNEQFF. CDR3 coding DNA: TGTGCCAGCAGCTTAGGTCGTGTGGGGACTAGGTTTTTCAATGAGCAGTTCTTC.

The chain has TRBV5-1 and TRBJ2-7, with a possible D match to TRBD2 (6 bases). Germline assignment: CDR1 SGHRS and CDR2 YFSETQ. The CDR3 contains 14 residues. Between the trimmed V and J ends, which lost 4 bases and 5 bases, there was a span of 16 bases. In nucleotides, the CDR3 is TGCGCCAGCAGCCTGACGGGGGTCCTAGACGAGCAGTACTTC. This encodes CASSLTGVLDEQYF. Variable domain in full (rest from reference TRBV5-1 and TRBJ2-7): KAGVTQTPRYLIKTRGQQVTLSCSPISGHRSVSWYQQTPGQGLQFLFEYFSETQRNKGNFPGRFSGRQFSNSRSEMNVSTLELGDSALYLCASSLTGVLDEQYFGPGTRLTVT.

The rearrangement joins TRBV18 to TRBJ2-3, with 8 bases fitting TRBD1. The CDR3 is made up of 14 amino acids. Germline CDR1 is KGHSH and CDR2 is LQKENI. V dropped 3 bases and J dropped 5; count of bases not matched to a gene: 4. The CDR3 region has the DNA TGTGCCAGCTCACCGCAGGGGGCTGGAGATACGCAGTATTTT. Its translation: CASSPQGAGDTQYF.

This chain's CDR3 is CATSDSRVPYEQYF. The DNA for the CDR3 is TGTGCCACCAGTGATTCCAGGGTACCCTACGAGCAGTACTTC. The rearrangement joins TRBV24-1 to TRBJ2-7; D is perhaps TRBD1 (5 bases). There are 14 residues in the CDR3. Deletions cut 2 bases from V and 2 bases from J, with 9 bases between. CDR1 KGHDR and CDR2 SFDVKD come from the germline V gene.

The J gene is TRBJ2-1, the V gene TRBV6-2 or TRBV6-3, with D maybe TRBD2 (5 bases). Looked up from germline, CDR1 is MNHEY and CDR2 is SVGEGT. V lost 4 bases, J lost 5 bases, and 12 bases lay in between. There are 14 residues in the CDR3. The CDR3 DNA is TGTGCCAGCAGTTTCGAGCGGAGCAACAATGAGCAGTTCTTC. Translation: CASSFERSNNEQFF.

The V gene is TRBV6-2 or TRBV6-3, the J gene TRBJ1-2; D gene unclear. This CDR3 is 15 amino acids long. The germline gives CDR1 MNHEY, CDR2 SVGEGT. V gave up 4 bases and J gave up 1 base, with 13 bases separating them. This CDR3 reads CASSSYGLYNYGYTF. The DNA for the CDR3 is TGTGCCAGCAGTTCATATGGACTGTATAACTATGGCTACACCTTC.

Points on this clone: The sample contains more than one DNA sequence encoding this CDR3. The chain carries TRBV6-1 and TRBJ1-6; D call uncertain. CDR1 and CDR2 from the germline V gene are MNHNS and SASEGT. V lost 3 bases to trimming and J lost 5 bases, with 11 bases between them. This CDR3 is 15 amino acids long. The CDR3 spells CASSEGGGHNSPLHF. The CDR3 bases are TGTGCCAGCAGTGAGGGTGGCGGTCATAATTCACCCCTCCACTTT.

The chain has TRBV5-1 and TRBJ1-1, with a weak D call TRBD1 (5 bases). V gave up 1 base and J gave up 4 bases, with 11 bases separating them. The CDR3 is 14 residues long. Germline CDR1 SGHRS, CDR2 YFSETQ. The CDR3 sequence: CASSLSQGGTEAFF. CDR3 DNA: TGCGCCAGCAGCTTGAGCCAGGGAGGCACTGAAGCTTTCTTT.